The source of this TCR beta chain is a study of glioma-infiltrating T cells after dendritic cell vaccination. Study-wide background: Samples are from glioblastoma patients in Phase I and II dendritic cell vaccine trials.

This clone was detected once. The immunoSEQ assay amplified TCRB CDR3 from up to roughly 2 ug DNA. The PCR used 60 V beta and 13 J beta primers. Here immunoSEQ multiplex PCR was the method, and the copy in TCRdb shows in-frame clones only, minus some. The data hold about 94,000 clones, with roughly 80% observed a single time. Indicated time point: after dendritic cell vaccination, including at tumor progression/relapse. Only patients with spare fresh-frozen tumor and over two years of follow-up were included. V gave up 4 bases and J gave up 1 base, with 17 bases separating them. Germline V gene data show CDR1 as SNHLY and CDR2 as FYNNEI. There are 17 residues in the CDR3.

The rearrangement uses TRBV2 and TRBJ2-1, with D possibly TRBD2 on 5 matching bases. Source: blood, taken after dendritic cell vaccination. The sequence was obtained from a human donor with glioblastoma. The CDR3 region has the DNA TGTGCCAGCAGTGGTCTCCAGGCTAGCTGGTCCTACAATGAGCAGTTCTTC. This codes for CASSGLQASWSYNEQFF.